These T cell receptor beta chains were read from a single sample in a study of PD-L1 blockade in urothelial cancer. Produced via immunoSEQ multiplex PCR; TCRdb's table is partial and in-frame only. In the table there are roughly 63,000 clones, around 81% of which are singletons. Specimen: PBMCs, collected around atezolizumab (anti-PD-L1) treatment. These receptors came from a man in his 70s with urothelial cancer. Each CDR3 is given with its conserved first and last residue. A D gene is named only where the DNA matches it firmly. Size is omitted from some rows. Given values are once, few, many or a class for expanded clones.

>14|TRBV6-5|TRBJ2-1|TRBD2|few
CASRTGLAGHEQFF
TGTGCCAGTCGAACGGGACTAGCGGGACATGAGCAGTTCTTC
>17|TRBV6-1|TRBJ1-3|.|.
CASSEAGPAASGNTIYF
TGTGCCAGCAGTGAAGCGGGGCCCGCTGCCTCTGGAAACACCATATATTTT
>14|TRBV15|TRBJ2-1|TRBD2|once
CATSTNGRRNEQFF
TGTGCCACCAGCACGAACGGGAGGCGGAATGAGCAGTTCTTC
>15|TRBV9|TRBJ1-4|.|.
CASSSTQGSYEKLFF
TGTGCCAGCAGCTCCACACAGGGATCATACGAAAAACTGTTTTTT
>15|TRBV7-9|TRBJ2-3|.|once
CASSLVAGYTDTQYF
TGTGCCAGCAGCTTAGTGGCGGGGTACACAGATACGCAGTATTTT
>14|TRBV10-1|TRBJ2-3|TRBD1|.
CASSESQGTDTQYF
TGCGCCAGCAGTGAATCACAGGGGACAGATACGCAGTATTTT
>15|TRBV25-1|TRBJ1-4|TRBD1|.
CASSEDRRGNEKLFF
TGTGCCAGCAGTGAAGATCGCAGGGGGAACGAAAAACTGTTTTTT
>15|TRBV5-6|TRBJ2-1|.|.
CASSLAGVGQGEQFF
TGTGCCAGCAGCTTGGCTGGGGTGGGCCAGGGGGAGCAGTTCTTC
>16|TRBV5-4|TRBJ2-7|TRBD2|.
CASSPSSSGSSYEQYF
TGTGCCAGCAGCCCATCTTCGAGCGGGAGTTCCTACGAGCAGTACTTC
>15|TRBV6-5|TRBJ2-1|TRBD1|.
CASRKRQGAYNEQFF
TGTGCCAGCAGGAAGCGACAGGGAGCTTACAATGAGCAGTTCTTC
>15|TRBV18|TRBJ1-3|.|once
CASSAQGSSGNTIYF
TGTGCCAGCTCCGCACAGGGTAGCTCTGGAAACACCATATATTTT
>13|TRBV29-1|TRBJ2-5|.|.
CSVVQGIGETQYF
TGCAGCGTTGTCCAGGGGATCGGAGAGACCCAGTACTTC
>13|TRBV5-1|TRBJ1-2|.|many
CASSGMGADGYTF
TGCGCCAGCAGCGGGATGGGGGCAGATGGCTACACCTTC
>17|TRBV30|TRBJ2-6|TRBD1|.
CAWSSGGQVAGANVLTF
TGTGCCTGGAGTTCAGGGGGTCAGGTAGCTGGGGCCAACGTCCTGACTTTC
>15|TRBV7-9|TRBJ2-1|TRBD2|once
CASSFQGLFDNEQFF
TGTGCCAGCAGCTTCCAGGGACTATTTGACAATGAGCAGTTCTTC
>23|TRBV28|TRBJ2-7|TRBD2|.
CASSLESGIKPTGHERMGYEQYF
TGTGCCAGCAGTTTGGAAAGCGGGATCAAACCAACAGGACACGAAAGGATGGGCTACGAGCAGTACTTC
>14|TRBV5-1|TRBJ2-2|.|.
CASSLDRGTGELFF
TGCGCCAGCAGCTTGGATCGGGGAACCGGGGAGCTGTTTTTT
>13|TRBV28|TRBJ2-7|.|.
CASSVPAGSEQYF
TGTGCCAGCAGCGTGCCCGCGGGCAGCGAGCAGTACTTC
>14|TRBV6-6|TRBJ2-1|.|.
CASSPSGPYNEQFF
TGTGCCAGCAGCCCCAGCGGCCCCTACAATGAGCAGTTCTTC
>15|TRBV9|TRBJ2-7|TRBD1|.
CASSVEGALSTEQYF
TGTGCCAGCAGCGTAGAGGGGGCGCTTTCTACCGAGCAGTACTTC
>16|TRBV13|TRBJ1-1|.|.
CASRSQEWGLNTEAFF
TGTGCCAGCAGGTCCCAAGAATGGGGGCTCAACACTGAAGCTTTCTTT
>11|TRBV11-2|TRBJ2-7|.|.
CASSSRGEQYF
TGTGCCAGCAGCTCCAGGGGCGAGCAGTACTTC
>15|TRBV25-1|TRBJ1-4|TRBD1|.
CASSGRDRRNEKLFF
TGTGCCAGCAGTGGTCGGGACAGGAGAAATGAAAAACTGTTTTTT
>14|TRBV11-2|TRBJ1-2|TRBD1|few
CASSMTGGAGGYTF
TGTGCCAGCAGCATGACAGGGGGCGCAGGAGGCTACACCTTC
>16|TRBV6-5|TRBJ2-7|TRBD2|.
CASSYPTGTSSYEQYF
TGTGCCAGCAGTTACCCAACCGGGACTAGCTCCTACGAGCAGTACTTC
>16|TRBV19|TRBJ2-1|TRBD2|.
CASSPSGMSSYNEQFF
TGTGCCAGTAGTCCTAGCGGGATGAGCTCCTACAATGAGCAGTTCTTC
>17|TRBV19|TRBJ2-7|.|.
CASSIGFKRRVHYEQYF
TGTGCCAGTAGTATAGGGTTTAAGCGGAGGGTCCACTACGAGCAGTACTTC
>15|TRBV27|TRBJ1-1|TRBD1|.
CASSLIQGANTEAFF
TGTGCCAGCAGTCTAATACAGGGGGCGAACACTGAAGCTTTCTTT
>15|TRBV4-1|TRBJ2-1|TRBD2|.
CASSQEVASGRVRFF
TGCGCCAGCAGCCAAGAGGTCGCTAGCGGCCGGGTGAGGTTCTTC
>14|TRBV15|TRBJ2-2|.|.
CATSRDVGLGELFF
TGTGCCACCAGCAGAGACGTGGGCCTCGGGGAGCTGTTTTTT
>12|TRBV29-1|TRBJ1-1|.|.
CSVDRVDTEAFF
TGCAGCGTTGATCGGGTGGACACTGAAGCTTTCTTT
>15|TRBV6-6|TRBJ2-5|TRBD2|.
CASSPRLAGEETQYF
TGTGCCAGCTCTCCGCGGCTAGCGGGAGAAGAGACCCAGTACTTC
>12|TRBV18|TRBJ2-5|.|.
CASAKAEETQYF
TGTGCCAGCGCAAAAGCGGAGGAGACCCAGTACTTC
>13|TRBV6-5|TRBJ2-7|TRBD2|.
CATLAGGRNEQYF
TGTGCCACCTTAGCGGGAGGTAGGAACGAGCAGTACTTC
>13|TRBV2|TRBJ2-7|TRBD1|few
CASGWTGEGEQYF
TGTGCCAGCGGTTGGACAGGGGAGGGCGAGCAGTACTTC
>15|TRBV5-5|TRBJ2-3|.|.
CASSLGGRETDTQYF
TGTGCCAGCAGCTTGGGGGGGCGCGAGACAGATACGCAGTATTTT
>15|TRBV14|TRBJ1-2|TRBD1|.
CASSQGRGTGYGYTF
TGTGCCAGCAGCCAAGGGAGGGGGACAGGCTATGGCTACACCTTC
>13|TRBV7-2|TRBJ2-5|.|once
CASSLGSQETQYF
TGTGCCAGCTCCTTGGGCAGCCAAGAGACCCAGTACTTC
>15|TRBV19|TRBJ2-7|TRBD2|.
CASSSSGGPSYEQYF
TGTGCCAGTAGTTCCTCGGGAGGGCCGAGCTACGAGCAGTACTTC
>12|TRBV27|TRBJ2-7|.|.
CARSRELYEQYF
TGTGCCAGATCACGGGAGCTCTACGAGCAGTACTTC
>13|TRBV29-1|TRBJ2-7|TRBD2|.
CSVGEGGVGEQYF
TGCAGCGTTGGGGAGGGAGGAGTTGGCGAGCAGTACTTC
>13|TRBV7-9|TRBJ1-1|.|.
CASSLTQNTEAFF
TGTGCCAGCAGCTTAACACAGAACACTGAAGCTTTCTTT
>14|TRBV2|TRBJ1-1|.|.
CASSAAGSYTEAFF
TGTGCCAGCAGTGCGGCAGGCTCGTACACTGAAGCTTTCTTT
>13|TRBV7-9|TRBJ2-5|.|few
CASSSQGLETQYF
TGTGCCAGCAGCTCACAGGGTTTGGAGACCCAGTACTTC
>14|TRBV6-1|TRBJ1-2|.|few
CASKVTATLDGYTF
TGTGCCAGCAAAGTGACAGCGACGTTGGATGGCTACACCTTC
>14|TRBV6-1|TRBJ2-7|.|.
CASSKYESSYEQYF
TGTGCCAGCAGTAAGTACGAGAGCTCCTACGAGCAGTACTTC
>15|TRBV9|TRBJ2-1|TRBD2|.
CASSRLRLAANEQFF
TGTGCCAGCAGCCGACTACGACTAGCCGCCAATGAGCAGTTCTTC
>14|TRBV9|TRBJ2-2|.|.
CASSVVFEAGELFF
TGTGCCAGCAGCGTAGTCTTTGAGGCCGGGGAGCTGTTTTTT
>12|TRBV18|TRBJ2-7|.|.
CASSPQGFEQYF
TGTGCCAGCTCACCGCAGGGGTTCGAGCAGTACTTC
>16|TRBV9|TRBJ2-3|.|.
CASSGTSGDLADTQYF
TGTGCCAGCAGCGGTACCTCAGGGGATCTCGCAGATACGCAGTATTTT
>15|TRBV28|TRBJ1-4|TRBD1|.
CASTSHRGANEKLFF
TGTGCCAGCACCTCCCACAGGGGGGCTAATGAAAAACTGTTTTTT
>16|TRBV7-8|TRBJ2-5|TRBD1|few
CASSSRQGAGRETQYF
TGTGCCAGCAGCTCCAGACAGGGGGCTGGGAGGGAGACCCAGTACTTC
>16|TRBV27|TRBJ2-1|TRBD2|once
CASSPGLAGSYNEQFF
TGTGCCAGCAGCCCGGGACTAGCGGGCTCCTACAATGAGCAGTTCTTC
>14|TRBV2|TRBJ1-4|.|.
CASEIGGRDEKLFF
TGTGCCAGCGAGATCGGGGGGCGTGATGAAAAACTGTTTTTT
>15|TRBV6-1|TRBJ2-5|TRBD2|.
CASSEGSGRGETQYF
TGTGCCAGCAGTGAAGGAAGCGGGAGAGGGGAGACCCAGTACTTC
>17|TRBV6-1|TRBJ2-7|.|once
CASSEWTGRTGDYEQYF
TGTGCCAGCAGTGAATGGACAGGCCGGACGGGGGACTACGAGCAGTACTTC
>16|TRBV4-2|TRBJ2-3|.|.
CASRGVGGRGADTQYF
TGTGCCAGCAGGGGGGTGGGGGGGCGAGGGGCAGATACGCAGTATTTT
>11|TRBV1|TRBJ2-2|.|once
CTSSPHRGAVF
TGCACCAGCAGCCCTCACCGGGGAGCTGTTTTT
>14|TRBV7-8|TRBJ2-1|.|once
CASSPRTAEGEQFF
TGTGCCAGCAGCCCCCGGACCGCCGAGGGTGAGCAGTTCTTC